This T cell receptor (beta chain) was observed in a study of PD-L1 blockade in urothelial cancer. Produced via immunoSEQ multiplex PCR; TCRdb's table is partial and in-frame only. The sample lists about 40,000 clones, approximately 80% occurring once. Time point of the sample: peripheral blood 6 weeks after treatment start. Sequences were derived from PBMCs, sampled around atezolizumab (anti-PD-L1) treatment. The receptor was isolated from a man aged 40-49 years with urothelial cancer.

The chain's CDR3 is CAWRGGAIANTEAFF. CDR3 nucleotides: TGTGCCTGGAGAGGGGGCGCTATCGCGAACACTGAAGCTTTCTTT. The genes are TRBV30 and TRBJ1-1; 7 nucleotides match TRBD1. Germline values: CDR1 GTSNPN, CDR2 SVGIG (reference sequence). The CDR3 sequence is 15 residues long. The J segment lost 1 base and the V segment lost 3 bases, leaving 8 bases of the junction unmatched.